Listed below are T cell receptor beta chains from one sample, sequenced in a study of identical twins. Each CDR3 protein gets one entry after TCRdb re-called the 5' RACE reads with MiXCR. Here the sample spans 460,000 or so distinct CDR3 sequences, approximately 14% being singletons. These data were also filed under a second study, of yellow fever vaccine responses in identical twins.

Sequenced material: CD4+ T cells sorted from blood. The source is a young woman in good health. Both conserved end residues are part of each CDR3. The D gene is left open where the match is weak. Clone size is shown for a subset of rows, as once, few, many or a class of expanded clone.

V gene	D gene	J gene	clone size	CDR3 protein	CDR3 DNA
TRBV3-1	-	TRBJ2-1	many	CATSVERAYNEQFF	TGTGCCACCTCCGTCGAGCGGGCGTACAATGAGCAGTTCTTC
TRBV20-1	-	TRBJ2-3	-	CSGRYYTDTQYF	TGCAGTGGGCGATACTACACAGATACGCAGTATTTT
TRBV5-1	-	TRBJ2-7	-	CASSLGVTGILYEQYF	TGCGCCAGCAGCTTGGGCGTCACAGGGATCCTCTACGAGCAGTACTTC
TRBV12-3/TRBV12-4	-	TRBJ1-1	many	CASTGEVGTEAFF	TGTGCCAGCACGGGTGAGGTGGGAACTGAAGCTTTCTTT
TRBV5-1	TRBD1	TRBJ2-7	-	CASSLVVPGGRYEQYF	TGCGCCAGCAGCTTGGTAGTACCAGGGGGCAGATACGAGCAGTACTTC
TRBV20-1	-	TRBJ1-1	-	CSASWAGKFNTEAFF	TGCAGTGCTAGTTGGGCAGGGAAGTTTAACACTGAAGCTTTCTTT
TRBV25-1	-	TRBJ2-5	few	CASSDDRQLIETQYF	TGTGCCAGCAGTGACGACAGGCAACTTATAGAGACCCAGTACTTC
TRBV11-2	-	TRBJ1-5	many	CASSQQGRNQPQHF	TGTGCCAGCAGCCAACAGGGCCGCAATCAGCCCCAGCATTTT
TRBV5-1	-	TRBJ2-7	-	CASSPTALGGSYEQYF	TGCGCCAGCAGCCCGACAGCCCTCGGAGGCTCCTACGAGCAGTACTTC
TRBV10-3	TRBD1	TRBJ2-1	few	CATDSGDRSFF	TGTGCCACCGATTCTGGGGACAGGTCGTTCTTC
TRBV2	-	TRBJ2-1	few	CASSGDGYNEQFF	TGTGCCAGCAGTGGAGACGGGTACAATGAGCAGTTCTTC
TRBV28	-	TRBJ2-7	few	CASSLSDVTYEQYF	TGTGCCAGCAGTTTATCCGACGTCACCTACGAGCAGTACTTC
TRBV19	-	TRBJ2-1	-	CASSSRHRADNEQFF	TGTGCCAGTAGTAGTCGCCACAGGGCGGACAATGAGCAGTTCTTC
TRBV29-1	TRBD1	TRBJ2-2	many	CSVSGTGAGELFF	TGCAGCGTCTCCGGGACAGGGGCCGGGGAGCTGTTTTTT
TRBV19	TRBD1	TRBJ2-6	-	CASTQQGTRTGANVLTF	TGTGCCAGTACCCAACAGGGGACCCGGACTGGGGCCAACGTCCTGACTTTC
TRBV5-1	TRBD2	TRBJ2-7	-	CASSWSRDYTTGQYF	TGCGCCAGCAGCTGGAGTCGGGACTATACCACCGGGCAGTACTTC
TRBV10-3	TRBD2	TRBJ2-3	many	CAISEGSGVGTDTQYF	TGTGCCATCAGTGAAGGTAGCGGGGTTGGCACAGATACGCAGTATTTT
TRBV12-3/TRBV12-4	TRBD2	TRBJ2-1	many	CASTSPSATSVRNEQFF	TGTGCCAGCACCTCCCCGTCTGCGACTAGCGTGAGGAATGAGCAGTTCTTC
TRBV27	TRBD1	TRBJ2-5	-	CASSTDRVAATQETQYF	TGTGCCAGCAGTACCGACAGGGTTGCAGCCACGCAAGAGACCCAGTACTTC
TRBV30	-	TRBJ2-2	few	CAWSPGASLFTGELFF	TGTGCCTGGAGTCCAGGGGCTAGTTTATTCACCGGGGAGCTGTTTTTT
TRBV6-5	-	TRBJ1-5	few	CASSYRQFNQPQHF	TGTGCCAGCAGTTACAGACAGTTCAATCAGCCCCAGCATTTT
TRBV6-1	TRBD2	TRBJ2-3	few	CASSRAGADTQYF	TGTGCCAGCAGTCGAGCGGGAGCGGATACGCAGTATTTT
TRBV5-6	TRBD2	TRBJ2-5	-	CASSLAGGAETQYF	TGTGCCAGCAGCTTAGCGGGGGGGGCGGAGACCCAGTACTTC
TRBV9	-	TRBJ2-3	-	CASSSSGSGSTDTQYF	-
TRBV4-2	TRBD2	TRBJ2-3	-	CASSQDGTGGMTDTQYF	TGTGCCAGCAGCCAAGATGGAACGGGAGGGATGACAGATACGCAGTATTTT
TRBV25-1	TRBD1	TRBJ2-4	-	CASAGTGGVVKNIQYF	TGTGCCAGCGCCGGGACAGGAGGGGTCGTCAAAAACATTCAGTACTTC
TRBV2	TRBD1	TRBJ2-7	few	CASSRDRGQYEQYF	TGTGCCAGCAGCCGGGACAGGGGGCAGTACGAGCAGTACTTC
TRBV18	-	TRBJ1-4	few	CASSPRAGLNEKLFF	TGTGCCAGCTCACCCCGAGCGGGGTTAAATGAAAAACTGTTTTTT
TRBV29-1	TRBD2	TRBJ2-5	-	CSVEVGGRTQYF	TGCAGCGTTGAAGTCGGGGGGAGGACCCAGTACTTC
TRBV12-3/TRBV12-4	TRBD1	TRBJ1-4	many	CASSFSGQGEKLFF	TGTGCCAGCAGTTTTTCGGGACAGGGTGAAAAACTGTTTTTT
TRBV28	-	TRBJ2-4	-	CASRTGTSLAKNIQYF	TGTGCCAGCAGAACCGGGACAAGCCTAGCCAAAAACATTCAGTACTTC
TRBV27	-	TRBJ2-1	few	CASNINRGGGVNEQFF	TGTGCCAGCAATATAAACAGGGGTGGGGGGGTCAATGAGCAGTTCTTC
TRBV7-2	-	TRBJ2-5	many	CASSLVASQETQYF	TGTGCCAGCAGCTTAGTTGCATCTCAAGAGACCCAGTACTTC
TRBV29-1	-	TRBJ2-1	-	CSDRGGNNEQFF	TGCAGCGACAGGGGGGGGAACAATGAGCAGTTCTTC
TRBV6-2/TRBV6-3	-	TRBJ2-5	-	CASSYSLETQYF	TGTGCCAGCAGTTACTCGTTAGAGACCCAGTACTTC
TRBV27	-	TRBJ2-2	few	CASSPTSFAGELFF	TGTGCCAGCAGTCCGACATCCTTTGCCGGGGAGCTGTTTTTT
TRBV28	TRBD1	TRBJ1-5	-	CASSLPPDRGLAQPQHF	TGTGCCAGCAGTTTGCCCCCCGACAGGGGGCTCGCTCAGCCCCAGCATTTT
TRBV6-1	-	TRBJ2-7	-	CASRPFQGSEQYF	TGTGCCAGCAGACCCTTCCAGGGGAGCGAGCAGTACTTC
TRBV9	-	TRBJ2-3	-	CASSVGGGDARNTQYF	TGTGCCAGCAGCGTAGGTGGCGGGGACGCACGAAATACGCAGTATTTT
TRBV12-5	-	TRBJ2-1	few	CASGVYGRGNNEQFF	TGTGCTAGTGGTGTATATGGGCGCGGGAACAATGAGCAGTTCTTC
TRBV19	TRBD1	TRBJ2-4	-	CASSIRDRGSLAKNIQYF	TGTGCCAGTAGTATCCGGGACAGGGGGTCTTTAGCCAAAAACATTCAGTACTTC
TRBV7-9	-	TRBJ1-4	few	CASSPEGNEKLFF	TGTGCCAGCAGCCCAGAGGGGAATGAAAAACTGTTTTTT